A selection of T cell receptor beta chains follows, all from one sample in a study of blood T cell repertoires in COVID-19. Profiling relied on immunoSEQ multiplex PCR, and the TCRdb table lists in-frame clones only, not all of them. In the table there are 380,000 or so clones, around 87% of which are singletons. Sequencing was performed on PBMCs or T cells enriched from blood (not recorded which). The receptor set was obtained from a young man who had recovered from COVID-19. CDR3s include the opening cysteine and the closing phenylalanine or tryptophan. The D gene is left open where the match is weak. Clone size, where shown, is once, few, many, or a class for clones that have expanded.

D	size	V	J	CDR3	DNA
TRBD1	NA	TRBV6-2/TRBV6-3	TRBJ1-1	CASSYSRDRSF	TGTGCCAGCAGTTACTCTAGGGACAGGAGTTTC
NA	once	TRBV6-5	TRBJ1-5	CASTQGRYSNQPQHF	TGTGCCAGCACTCAGGGTAGATATAGCAATCAGCCCCAGCATTTT
NA	NA	TRBV7-9	TRBJ1-1	CASSLAESLNTEAFF	TGTGCCAGCAGCTTAGCCGAGAGCCTGAACACTGAAGCTTTCTTT
TRBD2	NA	TRBV25-1	TRBJ2-3	CASSGTSGGKDTQYF	TGTGCCAGCAGCGGGACTAGCGGGGGTAAAGATACGCAGTATTTT
NA	NA	TRBV6-5	TRBJ2-7	CASSYFGSSYEQYF	TGTGCCAGCAGTTACTTTGGTAGCTCCTACGAGCAGTACTTC
NA	NA	TRBV6-2/TRBV6-3	TRBJ1-5	CASSYARYNQPQHF	TGTGCCAGCAGTTACGCCAGGTACAATCAGCCCCAGCATTTT
NA	NA	TRBV27	TRBJ2-2	CASSLSPANTGELFF	TGTGCCAGCAGTTTATCGCCGGCGAACACCGGGGAGCTGTTTTTT
NA	NA	TRBV10-2	TRBJ2-3	CASSPREGANGDTQYF	TGCGCCAGCAGCCCGAGGGAAGGAGCGAACGGGGATACGCAGTATTTT
NA	NA	TRBV7-6	TRBJ1-6	CATSSPSGNSPLHF	TGTGCCACCTCTTCTCCTAGCGGTAATTCACCCCTCCACTTT
NA	NA	TRBV9	TRBJ2-1	CASSVDRAPYNEQFF	TGTGCCAGCAGCGTAGACAGGGCGCCGTACAATGAGCAGTTCTTC
NA	NA	TRBV3-1/TRBV3-2	TRBJ1-1	CASSQFSVSRTEAFF	TGTGCCAGCAGCCAATTTTCGGTATCGAGGACTGAAGCTTTCTTT
TRBD2	NA	TRBV4-1	TRBJ2-5	CASSQESAGGLETQYF	TGCGCCAGCAGCCAAGAATCTGCGGGGGGGCTTGAGACCCAGTACTTC